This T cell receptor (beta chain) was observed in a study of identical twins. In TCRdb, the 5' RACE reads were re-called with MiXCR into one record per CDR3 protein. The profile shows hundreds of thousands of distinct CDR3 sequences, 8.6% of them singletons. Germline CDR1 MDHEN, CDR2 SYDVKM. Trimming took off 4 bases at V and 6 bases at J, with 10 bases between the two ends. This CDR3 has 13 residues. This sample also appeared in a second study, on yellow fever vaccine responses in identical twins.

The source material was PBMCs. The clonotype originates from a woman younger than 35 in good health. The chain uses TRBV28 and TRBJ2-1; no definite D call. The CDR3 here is CASSSLPLNEQFF. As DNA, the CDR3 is TGTGCCAGCAGTTCCCTCCCTCTCAATGAGCAGTTCTTC. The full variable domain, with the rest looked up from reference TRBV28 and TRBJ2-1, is DVKVTQSSRYLVKRTGEKVFLECVQDMDHENMFWYRQDPGLGLRLIYFSYDVKMKEKGDIPEGYSVSREKKERFSLILESASTNQTSMYLCASSSLPLNEQFFGPGTRLTVL.